Listed below are T cell receptor beta chains from one sample, sequenced in a study of graft-versus-host responses after intestinal transplantation. Measured with immunoSEQ multiplex PCR; TCRdb has only the in-frame clones, and not every one. Of 70,000 to 100,000 clones detected, 85% to 90% appear once; the ten largest clones hold roughly 0.37%. These receptors are not linked to any known antigen. The specimen comprised unstimulated CD4+ T cells sorted from spleen or lymph node cells, sampled before intestinal transplant. Source of these receptors: a human donor who received an intestinal transplant. CDR3s include the opening cysteine and the closing phenylalanine or tryptophan. The D gene is left open where the match is weak. Rows may omit the clone size; those that give it use once, few, many or a size class.

clone_size,v_call,j_call,d_call,cdr3_nt,cdr3_aa
NA,TRBV5-1,TRBJ2-3,TRBD1,TGCGCCAGCAGCTTACCCTCTAGGGGGCGCACAGATACGCAGTATTTT,CASSLPSRGRTDTQYF
NA,TRBV5-1,TRBJ2-2,NA,TGCGCCAGCAGAGAAGGGGTGAATCCGACCGGGGAGCTGTTTTTT,CASREGVNPTGELFF
NA,TRBV11-3,TRBJ2-7,TRBD1,TGTGCCAGCAGCAAAGACAGGGTACAGGAGCAGTACTTC,CASSKDRVQEQYF
NA,TRBV5-1,TRBJ2-7,TRBD1,TGCGCCAGCAGCTTCGGGACAGCTGACGAGCAGTACTTC,CASSFGTADEQYF
NA,TRBV5-6,TRBJ2-7,NA,TGTGCCAGCAGCTTGCTGAGAGGGTACGAGCAGTACTTC,CASSLLRGYEQYF
NA,TRBV5-4,TRBJ2-1,TRBD2,TGTGCCAGCAGCTTAGCGGGATTATACAATGAGCAGTTCTTC,CASSLAGLYNEQFF
NA,TRBV2,TRBJ1-1,NA,TGTGCCAGCAAATACAGAGCGAACACTGAAGCTTTCTTT,CASKYRANTEAFF
NA,TRBV19,TRBJ2-7,NA,TGTGCCAGTAGTATAGGGGGGGGGCCCTACGAGCAGTACTTC,CASSIGGGPYEQYF
once,TRBV11-3,TRBJ2-2,TRBD2,TGTGCCAGCAGCTGGACTAGCACCGGGGAGCTGTTTTTT,CASSWTSTGELFF
once,TRBV9,TRBJ2-5,NA,TGTGCCAGCAGCCCCAGAGGTCCTGCGGAGACCCAGTACTTC,CASSPRGPAETQYF
NA,TRBV30,TRBJ1-3,NA,TGTGCCTGGAGTGCCCTGGCAGGGGTGAGAAACACCATATATTTT,CAWSALAGVRNTIYF
NA,TRBV19,TRBJ1-1,NA,TGTGCCAGTAGTATTCAAGCGGAGAACACTGAAGCTTTCTTT,CASSIQAENTEAFF
once,TRBV6-1,TRBJ2-1,NA,TGTGCCAGCAGGGAACCCGGGGATAGCTCCTACAATGAGCAGTTCTTC,CASREPGDSSYNEQFF
NA,TRBV5-1,TRBJ2-2,NA,TGCGCCAGCAGCTCCCGGGACACGGTAACCGGGGAGCTGTTTTTT,CASSSRDTVTGELFF
NA,TRBV5-4,TRBJ2-1,TRBD2,TGTGCCAGCAGCTCGGGACTAGCGGCTCTCAATGAGCAGTTCTTC,CASSSGLAALNEQFF
few,TRBV7-9,TRBJ2-2,NA,TGTGCCAGCAGCCGCAGGGTGGCCGGGGAGCTGTTTTTT,CASSRRVAGELFF
NA,TRBV20-1,TRBJ1-2,NA,TGCAGTGCTAGAGCCCCGAGAGGCTACACCTTC,CSARAPRGYTF
NA,TRBV11-3,TRBJ1-1,NA,TGTGCCAGCAGCTATGCCCGAGGCACTGAAGCTTTCTTT,CASSYARGTEAFF
NA,TRBV6-5,TRBJ2-5,TRBD2,TGTGCCAGCAGTCCCTGGCGGGGGCAAGAGACCCAGTACTTC,CASSPWRGQETQYF
NA,TRBV7-2,TRBJ2-7,TRBD2,TGTGCCAGCAGCTTAGCCTCAATGGGGGAGGGGTACGAGCAGTACTTC,CASSLASMGEGYEQYF
NA,TRBV11-2,TRBJ2-3,TRBD2,TGTGCCAGCAGCTTAGTGCGGGGGGGCGGGGATACGCAGTATTTT,CASSLVRGGGDTQYF
NA,TRBV13,TRBJ1-5,NA,TGTGCCAGCAGCAAAACCGGGGGGCCCCAGCATTTT,CASSKTGGPQHF
NA,TRBV28,TRBJ2-5,TRBD2,TGTGCCAGCAGTTGGGGGGAGGGGACCCAGTACTTC,CASSWGEGTQYF
once,TRBV5-4,TRBJ2-2,NA,TGTGCCAGCAGCTTCAGAGGGTCCGGGGAGCTGTTTTTT,CASSFRGSGELFF
NA,TRBV29-1,TRBJ2-3,NA,TGCAGCGGGGTCGGGACTGGCACAGATACGCAGTATTTT,CSGVGTGTDTQYF
NA,TRBV10-1,TRBJ2-3,TRBD2,TGCGCCAGCGCTCCGGGACTAGCGGGAGTAGATACGCAGTATTTT,CASAPGLAGVDTQYF
NA,TRBV7-8,TRBJ1-5,NA,TGTGCCAGCAGCTTCGACAGGCGCGATCAGCCCCAGCATTTT,CASSFDRRDQPQHF
NA,TRBV5-6,TRBJ1-1,NA,TGTGCCAGCAGCTTGGTTCACGGCACTGAAGCTTTCTTT,CASSLVHGTEAFF
NA,TRBV6-4,TRBJ2-1,TRBD2,TGTGCCAGCAGTGTCAGCCCGCTAGCGGGAGGTTCCTACAATGAGCAGTTCTTC,CASSVSPLAGGSYNEQFF
NA,TRBV2,TRBJ1-4,TRBD1,TGTGCCAGCAGTCCGCTAGGACAGGGACGGAATGAAAAACTGTTTTTT,CASSPLGQGRNEKLFF
NA,TRBV6-1,TRBJ2-7,NA,TGTGCCAGCAGTCCAACCCAGGCTGTCCTACAGTACTTC,CASSPTQAVLQYF
NA,TRBV19,TRBJ2-7,TRBD1,TGTGCCCTGTCCGGGACAGGGGCTTCCTACGAGCAGTACTTC,CALSGTGASYEQYF